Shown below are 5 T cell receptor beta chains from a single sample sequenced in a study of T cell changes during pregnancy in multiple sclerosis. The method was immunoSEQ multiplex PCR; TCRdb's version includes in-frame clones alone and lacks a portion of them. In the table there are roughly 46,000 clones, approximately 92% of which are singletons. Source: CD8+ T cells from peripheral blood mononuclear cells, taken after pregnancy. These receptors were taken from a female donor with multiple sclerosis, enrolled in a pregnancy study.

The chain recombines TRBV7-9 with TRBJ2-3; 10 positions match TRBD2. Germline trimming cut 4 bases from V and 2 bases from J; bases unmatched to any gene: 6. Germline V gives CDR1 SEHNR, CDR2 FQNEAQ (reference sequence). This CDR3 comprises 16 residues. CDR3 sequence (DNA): TGTGCCAGCAGCTCGACTAGCGGGTCGCTCACAGATACGCAGTATTTT. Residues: CASSSTSGSLTDTQYF.

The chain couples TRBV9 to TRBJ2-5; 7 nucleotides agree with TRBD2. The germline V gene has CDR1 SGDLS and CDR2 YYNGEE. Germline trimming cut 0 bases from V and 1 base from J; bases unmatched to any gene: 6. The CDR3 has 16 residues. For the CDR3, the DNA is TGTGCCAGCAGCGTAGGAGCACTAGCGCTCCAAGAGACCCAGTACTTC. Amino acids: CASSVGALALQETQYF.

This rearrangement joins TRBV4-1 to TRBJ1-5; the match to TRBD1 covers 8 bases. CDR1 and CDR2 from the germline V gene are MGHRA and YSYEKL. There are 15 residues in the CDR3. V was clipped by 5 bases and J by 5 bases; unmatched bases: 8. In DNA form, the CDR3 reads TGCGCCAGCAGCACCGCAGGGGGCGCGGATCAGCCCCAGCATTTT. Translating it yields CASSTAGGADQPQHF.

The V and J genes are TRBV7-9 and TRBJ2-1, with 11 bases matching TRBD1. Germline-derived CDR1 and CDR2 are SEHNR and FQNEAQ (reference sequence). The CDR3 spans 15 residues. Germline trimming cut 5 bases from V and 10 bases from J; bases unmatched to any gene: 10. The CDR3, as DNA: TGTGCCAGCAGCCCCCGGGACAGGGGGGATTTGGAGCAGTTCTTC. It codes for CASSPRDRGDLEQFF.

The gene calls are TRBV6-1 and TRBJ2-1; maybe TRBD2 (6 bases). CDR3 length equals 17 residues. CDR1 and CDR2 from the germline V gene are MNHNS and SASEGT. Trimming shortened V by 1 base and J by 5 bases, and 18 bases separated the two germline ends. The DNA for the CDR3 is TGTGCCAGCAGTGAAGAGTGGGGTAGCGGACTCGACAATGAGCAGTTCTTC. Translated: CASSEEWGSGLDNEQFF.